The T cell receptor (beta chain) under discussion was sequenced for a study of blood T cells in healthy people across ages. CDR1 and CDR2 from the germline V gene are MNHNY and SVGAGI (reference sequence). V shed 6 bases and J shed 1 base, with 12 bases lying between them. The CDR3 sequence is 14 residues long. Using a J-beta primer mix together with a sample-barcoded 5' primer, a second PCR was run for roughly 7 to 12 cycles. TCRdb passed the 5' RACE reads through MiXCR, listing each CDR3 protein once. The sample holds nearly 800,000 distinct CDR3 sequences, about 25% seen once. The sample was also linked to a second study, of T cells of mothers and their children. From that report: Overlap in related mother-child pairs always slightly exceeded unrelated pairs, never significantly.

The chain recombines TRBV6-6 with TRBJ1-1; D perhaps matches TRBD1 (5 bases). The sequence was collected from a boy aged 5-17 years in good health. The material sequenced was blood. The CDR3 sequence: CASRLGERNTEAFF. The CDR3 DNA reads as TGTGCCAGCAGGCTAGGGGAGAGGAACACTGAAGCTTTCTTT.